These 30 T cell receptor beta chains share one sample of origin, sequenced in a study of T cells in Graves' hyperthyroidism and ophthalmopathy. RNA transcripts yielded amplified TCR beta CDR3 regions. Primed by the HTBI set, a first-round RT-PCR was run on the TCR CDR3. In TCRdb, the multiplex PCR reads were re-called with MiXCR into one record per CDR3 protein. This table has around 690,000 distinct CDR3 sequences, under 25% appearing once. Input material: blood. The receptors shown here come from a man aged 25-40 years with Graves' ophthalmopathy.

The chain uses TRBV28 and TRBJ1-5; maybe TRBD1 (6 bases). Germline-derived CDR1 and CDR2 are MDHEN and SYDVKM. V lost 7 bases and J lost 2, with 15 bases in between. This CDR3 comprises 15 residues. CDR3 protein: CASTLQGGRNQPQHF. DNA for the CDR3: TGTGCCAGCACCTTACAGGGAGGCCGCAATCAGCCCCAGCATTTT.

Remarks on this clonotype: This may stem from a read error, because a much larger clone lies one nucleotide away. Given the absence of the conserved phenylalanine or tryptophan at the CDR3 end, a read error is likely. The chain uses TRBV6-1 and TRBJ2-7, with 8 bases fitting TRBD2. Per the germline V gene, CDR1 is MNHNS and CDR2 is SASEGT. This CDR3 comprises 16 residues. V lost 4 bases and J lost 1; bases outside the gene matches: 9. The CDR3, as DNA: TGTGCCAGCAGTGCCAGCGGGAGTATTCTGTCCTACGAGCAGTACTCC. It translates to CASSASGSILSYEQYS.

This clonotype was seen a handful of times. The V gene is TRBV6-2 or TRBV6-3, the J gene TRBJ1-1; unclear D gene. V was pared by 8 bases and J by 4 bases, with 14 bases between. Germline V CDR1 and CDR2: MNHEY, SVGEGT. The CDR3 length is 13 residues. CDR3 protein: CASQFQSGTEAFF. The CDR3 bases are TGTGCCAGCCAGTTTCAAAGTGGCACTGAAGCTTTCTTT.

The chain has TRBV7-9 and TRBJ2-5; 9 positions agree with TRBD1. The germline gives CDR1 SEHNR, CDR2 FQNEAQ (reference sequence). The CDR3 runs 14 residues. The V segment lost 5 bases and the J segment 7 bases; nucleotides outside the gene matches: 8. The CDR3 loop is CASSRTGVRVTQYF. CDR3 DNA sequence: TGTGCCAGCAGCCGGACAGGGGTTCGGGTGACCCAGTACTTC. Complete variable domain (other parts from reference TRBV7-9 and TRBJ2-5): DTGVSQNPRHKITKRGQNVTFRCDPISEHNRLYWYRQTLGQGPEFLTYFQNEAQLEKSRLLSDRFSAERPKGSFSTLEIQRTEQGDSAMYLCASSRTGVRVTQYFGPGTRLLVL.

The chain carries TRBV6-1 and TRBJ2-3; the D is unclear. Germline assignment: CDR1 MNHNS and CDR2 SASEGT. The CDR3 is made up of 16 amino acids. V lost 6 bases to trimming and J lost 1 base, with 17 bases between them. In nucleotides, the CDR3 is TGTGCCAGCAGCCACTCCACTTTCCGGGGCACAGATACGCAGTATTTT. This gives the protein CASSHSTFRGTDTQYF.

The chain combines TRBV3-1 with TRBJ1-1; TRBD1 matches 8 bases. CDR1 LGHDT and CDR2 YNNKEL come from the germline V gene (reference sequence). V shed 5 bases, J shed 4 bases, and the junction held 12 bases outside the gene matches. This CDR3 is built from 16 residues. CDR3 nucleotide sequence: TGTGCCAGCAGCACTCGACAGGGGAGGATTGGCACTGAAGCTTTCTTT. It translates to CASSTRQGRIGTEAFF.

The V call is TRBV7-2, the J call TRBJ2-7; 8 positions agree with TRBD2. With V trimmed by 5 bases and J by 2 bases, 8 bases remained unmatched. CDR1 is SGHTA, CDR2 FQGNSA, per germline. The CDR3 runs to 15 residues. CDR3 region: CASSLEGSGTYEQYF. CDR3 sequence (DNA): TGTGCCAGCAGCCTGGAAGGTAGCGGGACCTACGAGCAGTACTTC.

This clonotype was found a few times. The rearrangement joins TRBV28 to TRBJ1-5; D is perhaps TRBD1 (6 bases). CDR1 is MDHEN and CDR2 is SYDVKM in the germline V gene. V was clipped by 2 bases and J by 1 base, with 12 bases between them. The CDR3 covers 16 residues. CDR3 loop: CASSLGGGVSNQPQHF. The CDR3 DNA reads TGTGCCAGCAGTTTAGGAGGGGGAGTGAGCAATCAGCCCCAGCATTTT.

In its sample, this clonotype was seen a few times. This rearrangement joins TRBV2 to TRBJ1-5; 10 bases match TRBD1. Per the germline V gene, CDR1 is SNHLY and CDR2 is FYNNEI. Unmatched junction bases numbered 2, after V lost 0 bases and J lost 6 bases. This CDR3 comprises 15 residues. The CDR3, as DNA: TGTGCCAGCAGTGAAGCGGACAGGGGGATTCAGCCCCAGCATTTT. It yields the protein CASSEADRGIQPQHF.

A few counts support this clonotype. The chain carries TRBV5-1 and TRBJ2-4; 8 bases fit TRBD2. CDR3 size: 15 residues. CDR1 and CDR2 (germline): SGHRS, YFSETQ. V was clipped by 4 bases and J by 5 bases; unmatched bases: 8. CDR3 sequence: CASSQDRRGENIQYF. In nucleotides, the CDR3 is TGCGCCAGCAGCCAAGATAGGCGGGGGGAAAACATTCAGTACTTC.

The CDR3 sequence is CASNHIRDPTTDTQYF. CDR3 coding DNA: TGTGCCAGCAACCACATAAGGGACCCGACCACAGATACGCAGTATTTT. This chain uses TRBV28 with TRBJ2-3, with D perhaps assigned TRBD1 or TRBD2 (5 bases each). This CDR3 region has 16 residues. V shed 7 bases and J shed 2 bases, with 19 bases lying between them. Germline CDR1 and CDR2: MDHEN and SYDVKM.

The chain joins TRBV20-1 to TRBJ1-4, with a possible D match to TRBD1 (5 bases). This CDR3 has 13 residues. Germline V CDR1 and CDR2: DFQATT, SNEGSKA (reference sequence). The germline V and J ends were trimmed by 6 bases and 12 bases, with 20 bases remaining between them. CDR3 residues: CSAPWGMGDELFF. CDR3 coding DNA: TGCAGTGCCCCTTGGGGGATGGGGGATGAACTGTTTTTT.

This clonotype has a handful of counts. This chain uses TRBV6-5 with TRBJ1-2; D unclear. Germline CDR1 reads MNHEY; CDR2 reads SVGAGI. V dropped 2 bases and J dropped 1 base, with 14 bases sitting between them. The CDR3 is made up of 16 amino acids. In DNA form, the CDR3 reads TGTGCCAGCAGTTACGCGGACGGACCCCGTAACTATGGCTACACCTTC. It specifies CASSYADGPRNYGYTF.

This clonotype showed up just a few times. The chain carries TRBV4-3 and TRBJ1-2; no clear D gene. Germline V gene data show CDR1 as LGHNA and CDR2 as YSLEER. Trimming removed 0 bases from V and 2 bases from J, with 7 bases in between. The CDR3 has 14 residues. The chain's CDR3 is CASSQDHKNYGYTF. The DNA for the CDR3 is TGCGCCAGCAGCCAAGATCACAAAAACTATGGCTACACCTTC.

This rearrangement joins TRBV7-3 to TRBJ2-3; D not resolved. Germline CDR1 SGHTA, CDR2 FQGTGA. Trimming removed 5 bases from V and 0 bases from J, with 15 bases in between. There are 16 residues in the CDR3. The CDR3 sequence: CASSPGGTVSTDTQYF. The CDR3 nucleotides are TGTGCCAGCAGCCCAGGCGGTACAGTTAGCACAGATACGCAGTATTTT.

There are a few counts of this clonotype. V and J are TRBV12-3 or TRBV12-4 and TRBJ1-6; the D is unclear. The CDR3 is 12 residues long. Between the trimmed V and J ends, which lost 8 bases and 7 bases, there was a span of 9 bases. The CDR3 DNA follows: TGTGCCAGCGGGTCAGAGAATTCACCCCTCCACTTT. Its protein is CASGSENSPLHF.

J is TRBJ1-3 and V is TRBV6-5; D unresolved. The CDR3 sequence is 18 residues long. Germline V CDR1 and CDR2: MNHEY, SVGAGI. Trimming left V 2 bases short and J 0 bases short, with 17 bases between. For the CDR3, the DNA is TGTGCCAGCAGTTACGTGGTGGGAGGGCCCCTCTCTGGAAACACCATATATTTT. Translating gives CASSYVVGGPLSGNTIYF.

In this sample, this clonotype turned up many times. The rearrangement uses TRBV5-4 and TRBJ2-3; 7 bases map to TRBD1. The germline V gene has CDR1 SGHNT and CDR2 YYREEE (reference sequence). CDR3 length equals 14 residues. The V segment lost 5 bases and the J segment 2 bases; nucleotides outside the gene matches: 5. The CDR3 sequence is CASRSGQLTDTQYF. The CDR3 DNA reads TGTGCCAGCAGATCGGGACAGCTCACAGATACGCAGTATTTT.

This clonotype has a handful of counts. The chain carries TRBV4-1 and TRBJ2-7; 7 bases align to TRBD1. V was clipped by 5 bases and J by 5 bases; unmatched bases: 6. The CDR3 loop spans 13 amino acids. Per the germline V gene, CDR1 is MGHRA and CDR2 is YSYEKL. CDR3 residues: CASSDGTVNEQYF. Here the CDR3 DNA reads TGCGCCAGCAGCGACGGGACAGTCAACGAGCAGTACTTC.

This clonotype has ten or more counts. The chain is built from TRBV20-1 and TRBJ2-1, with 10 bases fitting TRBD2. CDR3 length: 15 amino acids. V shed 2 bases, J shed 3 bases, and the junction held 4 bases outside the gene matches. The germline V gene encodes CDR1 DFQATT and CDR2 SNEGSKA (reference sequence). The CDR3 DNA reads as TGCAGTGCTAGACCTAGCGGGAGAAGCTACAATGAGCAGTTCTTC. It codes for CSARPSGRSYNEQFF.

The J gene is TRBJ2-2, the V gene TRBV6-4; possibly TRBD2 for D (6 bases). Germline V lookup: CDR1 MRHNA, CDR2 SNTAGT. Trimming cost V 11 bases and J 6 bases, with 22 bases left between them. The CDR3 has 15 residues. CDR3 region: CAGSWGIAASGELFF. In nucleotides, the CDR3 is TGTGCCGGGTCGTGGGGAATAGCGGCCTCCGGGGAGCTGTTTTTT.

The J gene is TRBJ2-7, the V gene TRBV2; D is perhaps TRBD2 (6 bases). The ends were cut back, 8 bases at V and 4 bases at J, with 15 bases in the middle. The CDR3 has 13 amino acids. Germline V gene data show CDR1 as SNHLY and CDR2 as FYNNEI. CDR3 protein: CASHPGEIYEQYF. The CDR3 bases are TGTGCCAGCCATCCGGGAGAGATTTACGAGCAGTACTTC.

This clonotype was counted many times. This chain joins TRBV12-3 or TRBV12-4 and TRBJ2-2; D is unresolved. The V end lost 0 bases, the J end lost 7 bases, and 6 bases lay between the germline ends. This CDR3 is 13 amino acids long. The CDR3 loop reads CASSLAGIGELFF. CDR3 in DNA: TGTGCCAGCAGTTTAGCAGGGATCGGGGAGCTGTTTTTT.

This clonotype was seen more than once but under ten times. This rearrangement joins TRBV20-1 to TRBJ2-7; D remains ambiguous. Germline V gene lookup returns CDR1 DFQATT and CDR2 SNEGSKA (reference sequence). The V and J ends lost 5 bases and 6 bases respectively, with 14 bases between them. The CDR3 sequence is 12 residues long. CDR3 nucleotide sequence: TGCAGTGCTTCGGTAGCATCGGCCGAGCAGTACTTC. It specifies CSASVASAEQYF.

This clonotype was detected only once. Sequence at one end of the junction differs from germline and may be a read error. The chain recombines TRBV5-1 with TRBJ2-7, with 7 bases fitting TRBD2. The CDR3 is made up of 15 amino acids. Germline lookup yields CDR1 SGHRS and CDR2 YFSETQ. As DNA, the CDR3 is TGTGCCAGCAGCTCAAGCGGGGCAAGCTCCTGCGAGCAGTACTTC. Translated: CASSSSGASSCEQYF.

V and J are TRBV4-1 and TRBJ1-2; D possibly corresponds to TRBD1 (6 bases). Germline assignment: CDR1 MGHRA and CDR2 YSYEKL. V was trimmed by 5 bases and J by 4 bases, leaving 11 bases between them. CDR3 length: 13 amino acids. This CDR3 reads CASSGGTTYGYTF. The DNA for the CDR3 is TGCGCCAGCAGCGGGGGCACCACCTATGGCTACACCTTC.

The V gene is TRBV12-3 or TRBV12-4, the J gene TRBJ2-4, with no clear D. Trimming pared 8 bases from V and 0 bases from J, leaving 11 bases between. The CDR3 is 14 residues long. For the CDR3, the DNA is TGTGCCAGCGGGTCGAGGCAAGCCAAAAACATTCAGTACTTC. It encodes CASGSRQAKNIQYF.

This clonotype was seen more than once but under ten times. The J gene is TRBJ1-2, the V gene TRBV10-3, with D unresolved. Germline V gene sequence: CDR1 ENHRY, CDR2 SYGVKD. V lost 1 base to trimming and J lost 7 bases, with 13 bases between them. This CDR3 has 14 amino acids. The CDR3 region is CAISEWAGELGYTF. The CDR3 DNA sequence: TGTGCCATCAGTGAGTGGGCCGGGGAGCTTGGCTACACCTTC.

There are many counts of this clonotype. The rearrangement uses TRBV28 and TRBJ2-1, with 11 nucleotides matching TRBD1. V lost 3 bases and J lost 7; bases outside the gene matches: 2. Germline V gene lookup returns CDR1 MDHEN and CDR2 SYDVKM. The CDR3 is made up of 14 amino acids. CDR3 sequence reads: CASSFGTGGNEQFF. DNA of the CDR3: TGTGCCAGCAGTTTCGGGACAGGGGGGAATGAGCAGTTCTTC.

V is TRBV20-1 and J is TRBJ1-5; TRBD1 might be the D (5 bases). The CDR3 contains 14 residues. Germline V CDR1 and CDR2: DFQATT, SNEGSKA (reference sequence). With 3 bases removed from V and 6 bases from J, the gap between germline ends came to 15 bases. DNA of the CDR3: TGCAGTGCTAGCCTTGGGGCCACGGGTCAGCCCCAGCATTTT. Protein: CSASLGATGQPQHF.